The 13 T cell receptor beta chains given below trace back to one sample, sequenced in a study of pediatric ulcerative colitis. Sequenced by immunoSEQ multiplex PCR; TCRdb stores in-frame clones only, minus some. The sample holds 57,000 or so clones, over 70% seen once. The sample was blood. These TCRs come from a boy younger than 18 who was a control in a study of pediatric ulcerative colitis.

The chain links TRBV11-3 to TRBJ2-1; 14 nucleotides match TRBD2. This CDR3 is 18 amino acids long. Germline V lookup: CDR1 SGHNT, CDR2 YENEEA. The V segment lost 1 base and the J segment 5 bases; nucleotides outside the gene matches: 7. The CDR3: CASSLGPGLAGDHNEQFF. The CDR3 DNA is TGTGCCAGCAGCTTAGGACCGGGACTAGCGGGGGACCACAATGAGCAGTTCTTC. The full variable domain, with the rest looked up from reference TRBV11-3 and TRBJ2-1, is EAGVVQSPRYKIIEKKQPVAFWCNPISGHNTLYWYLQNLGQGPELLIRYENEEAVDDSQLPKDRFSAERLKGVDSTLKIQPAELGDSAVYLCASSLGPGLAGDHNEQFFGPGTRLTVL.

The chain couples TRBV5-4 to TRBJ1-2; TRBD1 agrees at 7 bases. The CDR3 extends over 15 amino acids. With 4 bases clipped from V and 1 base from J, the junction kept 7 bases outside the gene matches. Germline V gives CDR1 SGHNT, CDR2 YYREEE (reference sequence). CDR3 nucleotide sequence: TGTGCCAGCAGCGTACCTCAGGGGGTTAACTATGGCTACACCTTC. This sequence encodes CASSVPQGVNYGYTF.

J is TRBJ2-3 and V is TRBV19; D may be TRBD2 (6 bases). This CDR3 spans 13 amino acids. Trimming took 9 bases from V and 2 from J, leaving 12 bases between them. Germline V gene sequence: CDR1 LNHDA, CDR2 SQIVND (reference sequence). The CDR3 protein is CASRRALTDTQYF. DNA of the CDR3: TGTGCCAGCAGGAGGGCACTCACAGATACGCAGTATTTT.

This chain uses TRBV28 with TRBJ1-2; 10 bases fit TRBD1. J lost 7 bases, V lost 5 bases, and 13 bases had no gene match. The CDR3 contains 16 residues. The germline V gene has CDR1 MDHEN and CDR2 SYDVKM. CDR3 sequence: CASSGPRQGARGGYTF. The CDR3 coding sequence is TGTGCCAGCAGTGGCCCCCGACAGGGGGCTCGGGGTGGCTACACCTTC.

The chain couples TRBV7-2 to TRBJ2-7, with D tentatively TRBD2 (5 bases). Trimming removed 0 bases at V and 6 bases at J, with 21 bases between. CDR3 length: 17 amino acids. Germline V gene lookup returns CDR1 SGHTA and CDR2 FQGNSA. CDR3 bases: TGTGCCAGCAGCTTAGCGAAGGAGGTCTCCTTGGCCGGCGAGCAGTACTTC. Protein product: CASSLAKEVSLAGEQYF.

The rearrangement uses TRBV19 and TRBJ2-1, with 10 nucleotides matching TRBD1. CDR1 is LNHDA and CDR2 is SQIVND in the germline V gene (reference sequence). V trimming: 0 bases; J trimming: 9 bases; junction bases outside the gene matches: 8. The CDR3 runs 16 residues. CDR3 bases: TGTGCCAGTAGTATAGATCCGGGACAGGGGAGTGGTGAGCAGTTCTTC. It encodes CASSIDPGQGSGEQFF.

This sequence joins TRBV7-2 and TRBJ2-7; 8 nucleotides align to TRBD1. V was pared by 2 bases and J by 2 bases, with 17 bases of the junction left unmatched. The CDR3 consists of 19 residues. CDR1 and CDR2 from the germline V gene are SGHTA and FQGNSA. CDR3 DNA sequence: TGTGCCAGCAGCTTAAGGGGTCATGCAGGGGGCTCGAAGACCTACGAGCAGTACTTC. It yields the protein CASSLRGHAGGSKTYEQYF.

This chain joins TRBV27 and TRBJ1-1, with 7 bases lining up with TRBD1. Germline V gene data show CDR1 as MNHEY and CDR2 as SMNVEV (reference sequence). Trimming removed 2 bases from V and 2 bases from J; junction bases left unmatched: 14. The CDR3 is 18 amino acids. This CDR3 is CASSLAVDRALSNTEAFF. CDR3 nucleotides: TGTGCCAGCAGTTTAGCGGTCGACAGGGCTCTCTCCAACACTGAAGCTTTCTTT.

The chain has TRBV30 and TRBJ2-7; no clear D gene. The CDR3 consists of 14 residues. The V end lost 2 bases, the J end lost 5 bases, and 16 bases lay between the germline ends. CDR1 is GTSNPN and CDR2 is SVGIG in the germline V gene (reference sequence). The CDR3 here is CAWSSRLGFHEQYF. CDR3 in DNA: TGTGCCTGGAGTTCCCGCTTGGGTTTTCACGAGCAGTACTTC.

The chain couples TRBV27 to TRBJ2-3, with D perhaps matching TRBD1 (6 bases). Germline CDR1 reads MNHEY; CDR2 reads SMNVEV (reference sequence). Trimming took 0 bases from V and 4 from J, leaving 14 bases between them. This CDR3 is 16 amino acids long. CDR3 nucleotides: TGTGCCAGCAGTTTATCCGCAGGGGAGTTTCCAGATACGCAGTATTTT. The encoded protein is CASSLSAGEFPDTQYF.

The sample holds one count of this clone. CDR3 amino acids: CASRSNTEAFF. The CDR3 DNA reads as TGTGCCAGCAGGAGCAACACTGAAGCTTTCTTT. This chain links TRBV27 with TRBJ1-1; D remains unclear. The CDR3 is 11 residues long. Germline assignment: CDR1 MNHEY and CDR2 SMNVEV (reference sequence). The V end lost 6 bases, the J end lost 2 bases, and 4 bases lay between the germline ends.

The chain employs TRBV4-3 and TRBJ1-1; the D is unclear. V dropped 0 bases and J dropped 0 bases, with 14 bases sitting between them. The CDR3 runs to 17 residues. In germline, CDR1 is LGHNA, CDR2 YSLEER. The DNA for the CDR3 is TGCGCCAGCAGCCAAGATCCTCAGCAGGAAATGAACACTGAAGCTTTCTTT. Translating it yields CASSQDPQQEMNTEAFF.

The genes are TRBV7-2 and TRBJ2-2, with a possible D match to TRBD2 (5 bases). V lost 4 bases and J 2 bases, leaving 11 bases between the germline ends. This CDR3 spans 15 amino acids. Germline CDR1 SGHTA, CDR2 FQGNSA. The CDR3 region is CASSSGIRNTGELFF. CDR3 sequence (DNA): TGTGCCAGCAGCTCCGGGATCCGAAACACCGGGGAGCTGTTTTTT.